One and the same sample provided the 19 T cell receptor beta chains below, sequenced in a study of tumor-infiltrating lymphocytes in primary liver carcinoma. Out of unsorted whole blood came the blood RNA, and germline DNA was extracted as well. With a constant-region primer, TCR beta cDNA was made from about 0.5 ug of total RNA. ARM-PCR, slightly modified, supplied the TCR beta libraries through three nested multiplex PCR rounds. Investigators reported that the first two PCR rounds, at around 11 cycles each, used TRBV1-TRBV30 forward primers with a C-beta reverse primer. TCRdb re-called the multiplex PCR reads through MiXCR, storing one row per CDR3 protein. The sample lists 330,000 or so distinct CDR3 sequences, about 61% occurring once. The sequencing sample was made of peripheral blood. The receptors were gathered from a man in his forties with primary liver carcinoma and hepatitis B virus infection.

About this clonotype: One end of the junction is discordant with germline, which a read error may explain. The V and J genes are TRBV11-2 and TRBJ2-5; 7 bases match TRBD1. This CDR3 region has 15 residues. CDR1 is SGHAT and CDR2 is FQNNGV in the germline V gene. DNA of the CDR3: TGTGCCATCAGCTTAGAAGGTACCAGGGGGGAGACCCAGTACTTC. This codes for CAISLEGTRGETQYF.

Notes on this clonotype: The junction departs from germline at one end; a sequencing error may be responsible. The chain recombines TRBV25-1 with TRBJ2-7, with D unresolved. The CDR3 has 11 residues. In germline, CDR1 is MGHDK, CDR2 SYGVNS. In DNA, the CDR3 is TGTGCCAGCAGCGGCCTCTACGTGCAGTACTTC. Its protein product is CASSGLYVQYF.

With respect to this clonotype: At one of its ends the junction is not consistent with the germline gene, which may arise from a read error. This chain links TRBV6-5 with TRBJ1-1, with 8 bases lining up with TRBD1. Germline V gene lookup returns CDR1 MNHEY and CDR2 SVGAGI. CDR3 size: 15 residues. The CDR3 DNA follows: TGTGCCATCAGTCCGACAGGGGTGATGAACACTGAAGCTTTCTTT. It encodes CAISPTGVMNTEAFF.

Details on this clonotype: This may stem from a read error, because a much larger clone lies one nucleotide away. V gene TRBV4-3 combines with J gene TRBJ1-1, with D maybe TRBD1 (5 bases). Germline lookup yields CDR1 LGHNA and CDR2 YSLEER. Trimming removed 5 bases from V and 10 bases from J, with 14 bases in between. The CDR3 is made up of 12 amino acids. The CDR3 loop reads CASSSGGGRAFF. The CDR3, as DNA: TGCGCCAGCAGCTCAGGTGGGGGTCGAGCTTTCTTT.

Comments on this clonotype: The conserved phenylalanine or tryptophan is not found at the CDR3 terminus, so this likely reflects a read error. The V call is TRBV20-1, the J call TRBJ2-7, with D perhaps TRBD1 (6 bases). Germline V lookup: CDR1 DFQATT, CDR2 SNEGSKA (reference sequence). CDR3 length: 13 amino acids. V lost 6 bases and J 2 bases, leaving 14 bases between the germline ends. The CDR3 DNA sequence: TGCAGTGCGATGAACAGGGAAGCCTACGAGCAGTACTCC. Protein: CSAMNREAYEQYS.

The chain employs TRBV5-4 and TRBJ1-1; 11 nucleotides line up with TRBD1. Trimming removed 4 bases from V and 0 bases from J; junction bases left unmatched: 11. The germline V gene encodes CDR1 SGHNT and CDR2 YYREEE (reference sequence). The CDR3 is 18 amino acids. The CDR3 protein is CASSPAGTGGILNTEAFF. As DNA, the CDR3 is TGTGCCAGCAGCCCCGCCGGGACAGGGGGAATTCTGAACACTGAAGCTTTCTTT.

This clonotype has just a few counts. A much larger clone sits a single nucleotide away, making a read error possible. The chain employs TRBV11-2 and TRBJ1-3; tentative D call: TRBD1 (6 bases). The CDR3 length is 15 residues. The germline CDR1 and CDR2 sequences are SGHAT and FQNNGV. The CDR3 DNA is TGTACCAGCAGCCCTCAGGGGAGTTCTGGAAACACCATATATTTT. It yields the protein CTSSPQGSSGNTIYF.

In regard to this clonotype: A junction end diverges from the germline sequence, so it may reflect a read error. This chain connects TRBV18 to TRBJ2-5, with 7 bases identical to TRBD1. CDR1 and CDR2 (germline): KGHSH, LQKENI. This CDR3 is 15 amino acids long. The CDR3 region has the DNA TGTGCCTGCTCACCGCTTACAGGGGACAAAGAGACCCAGTACTTC. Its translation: CACSPLTGDKETQYF.

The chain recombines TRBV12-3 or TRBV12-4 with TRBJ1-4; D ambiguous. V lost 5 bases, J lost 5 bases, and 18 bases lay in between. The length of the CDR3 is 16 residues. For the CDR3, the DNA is TGTGCCAGCAGTCCTTCTGCGGGAGGGCTAAATGAAAAACTGTTTTTT. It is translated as CASSPSAGGLNEKLFF.

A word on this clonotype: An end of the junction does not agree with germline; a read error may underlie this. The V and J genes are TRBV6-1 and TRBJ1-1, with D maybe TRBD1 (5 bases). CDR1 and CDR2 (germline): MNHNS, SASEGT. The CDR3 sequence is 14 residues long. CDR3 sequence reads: CASSYAGKRSETFF. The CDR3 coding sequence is TGTGCCAGCAGTTACGCAGGGAAAAGGTCTGAAACTTTCTTT.

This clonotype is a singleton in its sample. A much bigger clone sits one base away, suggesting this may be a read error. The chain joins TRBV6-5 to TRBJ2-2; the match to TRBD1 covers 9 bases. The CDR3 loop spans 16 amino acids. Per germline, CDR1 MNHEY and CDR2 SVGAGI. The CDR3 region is CSSRDIGTGKTGELFF. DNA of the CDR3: TGTTCCAGCAGGGACATAGGGACAGGGAAGACCGGGGAGCTGTTTTTT.

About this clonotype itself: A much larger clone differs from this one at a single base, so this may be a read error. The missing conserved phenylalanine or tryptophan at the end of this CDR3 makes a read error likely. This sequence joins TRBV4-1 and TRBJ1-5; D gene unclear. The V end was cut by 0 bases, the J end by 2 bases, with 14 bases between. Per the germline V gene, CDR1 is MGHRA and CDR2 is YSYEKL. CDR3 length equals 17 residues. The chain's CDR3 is CASSQEPGRLGNQPQHY. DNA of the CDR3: TGCGCCAGCAGCCAAGAACCGGGAAGATTGGGCAATCAGCCCCAGCATTAT.

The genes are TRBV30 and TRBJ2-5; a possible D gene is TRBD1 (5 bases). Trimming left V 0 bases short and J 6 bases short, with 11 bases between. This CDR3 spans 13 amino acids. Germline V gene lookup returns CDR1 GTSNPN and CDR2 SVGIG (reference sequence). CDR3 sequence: CAWSVQARKTQYF. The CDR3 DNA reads TGTGCCTGGAGTGTACAGGCTCGAAAGACCCAGTACTTC.

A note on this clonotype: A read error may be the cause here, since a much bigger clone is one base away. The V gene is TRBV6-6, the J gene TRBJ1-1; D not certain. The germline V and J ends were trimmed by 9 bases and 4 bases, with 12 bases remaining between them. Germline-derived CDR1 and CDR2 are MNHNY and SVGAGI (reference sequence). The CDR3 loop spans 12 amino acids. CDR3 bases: TGTGCCAGTGTTAATTGGAGCACTGAAGCTTTCTTT. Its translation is CASVNWSTEAFF.

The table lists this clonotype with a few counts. The CDR3 DNA follows: TGCAGCGATTGGGTAGCGGCGGAGCAGTTCTTC. It yields the protein CSDWVAAEQFF. The rearrangement joins TRBV29-1 to TRBJ2-1; the D gene is possibly TRBD2 (6 bases). Germline CDR1 SQVTM, CDR2 ANQGSEA. V was trimmed by 7 bases and J by 10 bases, leaving 14 bases between them. This CDR3 comprises 11 residues.

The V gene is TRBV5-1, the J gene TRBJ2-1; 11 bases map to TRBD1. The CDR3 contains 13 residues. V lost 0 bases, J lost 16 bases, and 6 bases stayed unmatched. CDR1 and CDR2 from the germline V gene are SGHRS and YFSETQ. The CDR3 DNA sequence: TGCGCCAGCAGCTTGGATCTGGGACAGGGGGAATTCTTC. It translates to CASSLDLGQGEFF. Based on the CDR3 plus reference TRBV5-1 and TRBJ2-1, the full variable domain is KAGVTQTPRYLIKTRGQQVTLSCSPISGHRSVSWYQQTPGQGLQFLFEYFSETQRNKGNFPGRFSGRQFSNSRSEMNVSTLELGDSALYLCASSLDLGQGEFFGPGTRLTVL.

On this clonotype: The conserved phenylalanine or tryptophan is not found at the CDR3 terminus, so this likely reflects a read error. The CDR3 DNA is TGTGCCAGCAGCTTAAGTATGAACACAGAAGCTTTCTCT. This gives the protein CASSLSMNTEAFS. This chain connects TRBV11-2 to TRBJ1-1; no firm D call. The CDR3 is made up of 13 amino acids. CDR1 and CDR2 (germline): SGHAT, FQNNGV.

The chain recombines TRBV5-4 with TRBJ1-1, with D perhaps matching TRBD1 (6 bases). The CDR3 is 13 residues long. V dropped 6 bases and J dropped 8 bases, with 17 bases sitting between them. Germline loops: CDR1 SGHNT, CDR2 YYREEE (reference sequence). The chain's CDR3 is CASTLGHRGEAFF. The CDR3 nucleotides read TGTGCCAGCACACTGGGACACCGAGGGGAAGCTTTCTTT.

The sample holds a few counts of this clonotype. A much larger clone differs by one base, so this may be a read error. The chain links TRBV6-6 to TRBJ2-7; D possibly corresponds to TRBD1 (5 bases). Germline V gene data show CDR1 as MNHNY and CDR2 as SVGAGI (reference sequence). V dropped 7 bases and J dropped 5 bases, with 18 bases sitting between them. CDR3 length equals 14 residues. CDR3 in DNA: TGTGCCAGCAACCAAAGGCAGGGAATGGACGAGCAGTACTTC. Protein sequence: CASNQRQGMDEQYF.